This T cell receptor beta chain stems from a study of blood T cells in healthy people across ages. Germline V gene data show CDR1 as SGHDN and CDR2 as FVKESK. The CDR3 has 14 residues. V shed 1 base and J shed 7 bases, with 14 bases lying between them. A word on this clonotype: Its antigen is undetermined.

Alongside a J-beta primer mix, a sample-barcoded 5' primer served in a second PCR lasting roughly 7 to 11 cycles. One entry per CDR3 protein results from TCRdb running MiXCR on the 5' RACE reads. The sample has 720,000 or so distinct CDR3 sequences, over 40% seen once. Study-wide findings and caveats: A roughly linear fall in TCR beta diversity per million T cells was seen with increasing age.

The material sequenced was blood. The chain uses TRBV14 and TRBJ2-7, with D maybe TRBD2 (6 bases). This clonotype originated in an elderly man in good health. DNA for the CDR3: TGTGCCAGCAGCCAAGGAACGGGAGTGGATGAGCAGTACTTC. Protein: CASSQGTGVDEQYF.